The clone carrying this T cell receptor (beta chain) was detected a few times. The antigen is unknown. Anyone with autoimmune disease history or systemic immunosuppression was excluded. Profiling relied on immunoSEQ multiplex PCR, and the TCRdb table lists in-frame clones only, not all of them. The data hold 65,000 to 85,000 clones, with roughly nine tenths observed a single time. These data originate in a study of OX40 agonist ivuxolimab in advanced cancers. Study summary: An agonistic anti-OX40 (CD134) antibody, ivuxolimab, was used to treat the patients. Among those enrolled, mean age was about 58 years (range about 23 to 90) and about 81% were male.

Germline V gives CDR1 MNHEY, CDR2 SVGAGI. This CDR3 has 14 residues. Trimming cost V 6 bases and J 7 bases, with 16 bases left between them. Points from the study as a whole: Expanded clones belonging to CD8+ T cells outnumbered, on average, those of CD4+.

This chain joins TRBV6-5 and TRBJ2-1; tentatively, D is TRBD1 (5 bases). The TCR was taken from an adult with an advanced solid tumor such as melanoma, head and neck, liver or kidney cancer. The sequenced sample was CD4+ or CD8+ T cells sorted from blood, obtained in a trial of the OX40 agonist ivuxolimab. Here the CDR3 reads CASRQGVDSNEQFF. The CDR3 region has the DNA TGTGCCAGCAGGCAAGGGGTGGATTCGAATGAGCAGTTCTTC.